This TCR beta chain was recorded in a study of T-cell memory formation after mild COVID-19. In the study overall: TCR clusters mostly belonged to single donors. Study-wide points: Unconfirmed was the SARS-CoV-2 specificity of second-wave clones that peaked on day 37.

The CDR3 is 16 amino acids. The V gene's germline CDR1 is MNHEY and CDR2 SVGAGI. Trimming stripped 0 bases from V and 9 bases from J, with 18 bases between. TCRdb independently ran MiXCR on the 5' RACE reads; one entry per CDR3 protein. Here the sample spans 190,000 or so distinct CDR3 sequences, roughly 30% being singletons. Of note for this clonotype: Antigen: not known.

The sample comprised PBMCs or a T cell subset sorted from them (not recorded which). The rearrangement uses TRBV6-5 and TRBJ1-5; unclear D gene. The sequence came from an adult woman who had mild COVID-19 (a few samples of this study predate the infection). Cell type and time point are not known. The CDR3 nucleotides are TGTGCCAGCAGTTACTCACCGGTCGCTAACGGGCCGCCCCAGCATTTT. Its translation is CASSYSPVANGPPQHF.